Each of the 21 T cell receptor beta chains below was sequenced from the same sample in a study of T cell responses to AZD1222 COVID-19 vaccine. Clones were read by immunoSEQ multiplex PCR, and TCRdb kept only the in-frame ones, dropping some. Found here are roughly 160,000 clones, more than 80% of them singletons; the top ten hold about 6.9%. Specimen: peripheral blood, collected on day 0 of AZD1222 vaccination. These receptor sequences come from an adult in good health.

CDR3 DNA: TGTGCCAGCAAAGGGTACAATGAGCAGTTCTTC. Translation: CASKGYNEQFF. The chain is built from TRBV2 and TRBJ2-1, with no clear D. Germline V lookup: CDR1 SNHLY, CDR2 FYNNEI. This CDR3 comprises 11 residues. The V gene lost 7 bases and the J gene lost 4 bases, with 5 bases spanning the gap.

The chain has TRBV9 and TRBJ2-5, with a weak D call TRBD1 (5 bases). V lost 3 bases, J lost 4 bases, and 25 bases lay in between. CDR1 SGDLS and CDR2 YYNGEE come from the germline V gene. There are 18 residues in the CDR3. The CDR3 region has the DNA TGTGCCAGCAGCGCCGCACTCGACCAACAGGTTTTCCCAGAGACCCAGTACTTC. Amino acids: CASSAALDQQVFPETQYF.

CDR3 coding DNA: TGTGCCAGCAGTCCTGGGGTCTCCTTGGGTCTCCAAGAGACCCAGTACTTC. The encoded protein is CASSPGVSLGLQETQYF. The V call is TRBV28, the J call TRBJ2-5, with D unclear. Germline V gives CDR1 MDHEN, CDR2 SYDVKM. The CDR3 covers 17 residues. V gave up 5 bases and J gave up 1 base, with 20 bases separating them.

The V gene is TRBV11-2, the J gene TRBJ1-1; D unresolved. V gave up 1 base and J gave up 1 base, with 10 bases separating them. CDR1 and CDR2 from the germline V gene are SGHAT and FQNNGV. The CDR3 has 15 amino acids. DNA for the CDR3: TGTGCCAGCAGCTTAGGGGCACTACAGAACACTGAAGCTTTCTTT. Translation gives CASSLGALQNTEAFF.

The chain couples TRBV27 to TRBJ2-6; 9 nucleotides agree with TRBD1. This CDR3 has 16 amino acids. V dropped 6 bases and J dropped 3; count of bases not matched to a gene: 6. Germline V gene data show CDR1 as MNHEY and CDR2 as SMNVEV (reference sequence). CDR3 sequence reads: CASSHTGGGGANVLTF. The CDR3 DNA sequence: TGTGCCAGCAGCCATACAGGGGGCGGTGGGGCCAACGTCCTGACTTTC.

This chain links TRBV15 with TRBJ2-1; D gene unclear. The CDR3 length is 14 residues. Deletions cut 0 bases from V and 7 bases from J, with 10 bases between. CDR1 and CDR2 (germline): LNHNV, YYDKDF (reference sequence). CDR3 region: CATSRDLGHNEQFF. In DNA, the CDR3 is TGTGCCACCAGCAGAGATCTGGGTCATAATGAGCAGTTCTTC.

This chain links TRBV5-1 with TRBJ1-4; D might be TRBD1 (6 bases). Germline CDR1 SGHRS, CDR2 YFSETQ. The length of the CDR3 is 16 residues. V lost 3 bases and J 7 bases, leaving 19 bases between the germline ends. The CDR3 DNA reads as TGCGCCAGCAGCTCCACGACAGGTCCGACCTCTGAAAAACTGTTTTTT. It is translated as CASSSTTGPTSEKLFF.

This clone was observed a single time. The V gene is TRBV19, the J gene TRBJ2-1; D is tentatively TRBD1 or TRBD2 (5 bases each). CDR1 LNHDA and CDR2 SQIVND come from the germline V gene (reference sequence). The length of the CDR3 is 15 residues. Trimming removed 1 base at V and 3 bases at J, with 10 bases between. The CDR3 nucleotides are TGTGCCAGTAGTATAGGAGGGGCCAACTACAATGAGCAGTTCTTC. Protein product: CASSIGGANYNEQFF.

The V gene is TRBV6-6, the J gene TRBJ1-1, with D unclear. V dropped 6 bases and J dropped 5 bases, with 10 bases sitting between them. The CDR3 length is 12 residues. The germline V gene has CDR1 MNHNY and CDR2 SVGAGI (reference sequence). The CDR3 DNA reads TGTGCCAGCAGCGTCGGGAAAACTGAAGCTTTCTTT. It yields the protein CASSVGKTEAFF.

The chain is built from TRBV6-5 and TRBJ2-7, with TRBD1 matching 8 bases. The CDR3 runs 15 residues. Germline V CDR1 and CDR2: MNHEY, SVGAGI. V was pared by 6 bases and J by 1 base, with 8 bases of the junction left unmatched. CDR3 residues: CASSPEGTGSYEQYF. The CDR3 DNA sequence: TGTGCCAGCAGCCCCGAGGGGACAGGATCCTACGAGCAGTACTTC.

The chain has TRBV3-1 (or the pseudogene TRBV3-2) and TRBJ2-7; the D gene is possibly TRBD2 (5 bases). This CDR3 contains 12 residues. Germline V lookup: CDR1 LGHDT, CDR2 YNNKEL (reference sequence). The V end lost 4 bases, the J end lost 3 bases, and 7 bases lay between the germline ends. CDR3 in DNA: TGTGCCAGCAGCCCCGACTACTACGAGCAGTACTTC. Its protein is CASSPDYYEQYF.

CDR3 bases: TGTGCCAGCAGCCAAAGGGGTGACAGGGCCGCAAGCTATGGCTACACCTTC. It is translated as CASSQRGDRAASYGYTF. The J gene is TRBJ1-2, the V gene TRBV3-1 (or the pseudogene TRBV3-2), with 7 bases lining up with TRBD1. V lost 2 bases and J lost 4; bases outside the gene matches: 13. Germline V CDR1 and CDR2: LGHDT, YNNKEL (reference sequence). The CDR3 extends over 17 amino acids.

The V gene is TRBV6-2 or TRBV6-3, the J gene TRBJ1-2, with TRBD1 as a possible D gene (5 bases). Germline CDR1 MNHEY, CDR2 SVGEGT. V shed 5 bases and J shed 0 bases, with 10 bases lying between them. The CDR3 has 14 amino acids. DNA of the CDR3: TGTGCCAGCAGTCCCCTGGGGGCTAACTATGGCTACACCTTC. It codes for CASSPLGANYGYTF.

The V and J genes are TRBV2 and TRBJ1-4; D not certain. Trimming took off 4 bases at V and 4 bases at J, with 7 bases between the two ends. The CDR3 covers 13 residues. CDR1 is SNHLY, CDR2 FYNNEI, per germline. CDR3 sequence: CASSVFHNEKLFF. The CDR3 DNA is TGTGCCAGCAGTGTCTTCCATAATGAAAAACTGTTTTTT.

The chain links TRBV5-1 to TRBJ2-1; unclear D gene. CDR1 is SGHRS, CDR2 YFSETQ, per germline. The CDR3 contains 17 residues. V lost 0 bases, J lost 0 bases, and 13 bases lay in between. The CDR3 region is CASSLAAVVSSYNEQFF. The CDR3 nucleotides are TGCGCCAGCAGCTTGGCCGCGGTGGTAAGCTCCTACAATGAGCAGTTCTTC. The full variable domain, its missing parts supplied by reference TRBV5-1 and TRBJ2-1, is KAGVTQTPRYLIKTRGQQVTLSCSPISGHRSVSWYQQTPGQGLQFLFEYFSETQRNKGNFPGRFSGRQFSNSRSEMNVSTLELGDSALYLCASSLAAVVSSYNEQFFGPGTRLTVL.

This chain connects TRBV18 to TRBJ2-6; a possible D gene is TRBD1 (5 bases). V was shortened by 6 bases and J by 0 bases, with 12 bases between the two germline ends. The CDR3 extends over 16 amino acids. The germline V gene encodes CDR1 KGHSH and CDR2 LQKENI. Here the CDR3 reads CASSTDRISGANVLTF. In DNA form, the CDR3 reads TGTGCCAGCTCCACTGACAGAATCTCTGGGGCCAACGTCCTGACTTTC.

The chain carries TRBV10-3 and TRBJ1-1; possibly TRBD1 for D (5 bases). CDR3 size: 14 residues. Germline CDR1 reads ENHRY; CDR2 reads SYGVKD. Trimming shortened V by 7 bases and J by 5 bases, and 17 bases separated the two germline ends. The CDR3 loop is CAITEIPEGTEAFF. The CDR3 DNA sequence: TGTGCCATCACCGAGATTCCCGAGGGGACTGAAGCTTTCTTT.

The chain's CDR3 is CASSPGTANNEKLFF. The DNA for the CDR3 is TGTGCCAGCAGCCCAGGGACAGCAAATAATGAAAAACTGTTTTTT. This rearrangement joins TRBV7-3 to TRBJ1-4, with TRBD1 matching over 7 bases. The CDR3 covers 15 residues. Trimming removed 5 bases from V and 4 bases from J; junction bases left unmatched: 7. Germline CDR1 is SGHTA and CDR2 is FQGTGA.

This chain joins TRBV19 and TRBJ2-3; possible D gene TRBD1, 5 bases. V was shortened by 0 bases and J by 5 bases, with 12 bases between the two germline ends. The CDR3 runs to 15 residues. CDR1 and CDR2 (germline): LNHDA, SQIVND (reference sequence). The CDR3 is CASSIETAVGDTQYF. The CDR3 DNA follows: TGTGCCAGTAGTATAGAGACAGCTGTAGGAGATACGCAGTATTTT. Using reference TRBV19 and TRBJ2-3 for the parts outside the CDR3, the full variable domain is DGGITQSPKYLFRKEGQNVTLSCEQNLNHDAMYWYRQDPGQGLRLIYYSQIVNDFQKGDIAEGYSVSREKKESFPLTVTSAQKNPTAFYLCASSIETAVGDTQYFGPGTRLTVL.

The gene calls are TRBV6-5 and TRBJ2-4; 7 bases fit TRBD1. There are 13 residues in the CDR3. The V gene's germline CDR1 is MNHEY and CDR2 SVGAGI. With 6 bases clipped from V and 4 bases from J, the junction kept 3 bases outside the gene matches. CDR3 nucleotide sequence: TGTGCCAGCAGAGGGGGCCTAAAAAACATTCAGTACTTC. Translating it yields CASRGGLKNIQYF.

The chain is built from TRBV28 and TRBJ1-6; 7 bases are shared with TRBD1. The V and J ends lost 5 bases and 5 bases, in that order; junction bases with no gene match: 9. The CDR3 contains 16 residues. Germline assignment: CDR1 MDHEN and CDR2 SYDVKM. The CDR3 region is CASSRDRDSDNSPLHF. CDR3 nucleotide sequence: TGTGCCAGCAGTAGGGACCGGGACAGCGATAATTCACCCCTCCACTTT.